Following are 25 T cell receptor beta chains from one sample sequenced in a study of blood T cell repertoires in COVID-19. The repertoire was sequenced with immunoSEQ multiplex PCR; TCRdb's copy has only in-frame clones and lacks some. This sample carries some 220,000 clones, 75% to 85% of them seen once, and the ten largest clones take about 2.5%. What was sequenced was peripheral blood. The receptors were gathered from a woman aged 70-85 years with COVID-19, enrolled during active disease.

This clone was seen once. This chain's CDR3 is CASSFSLATNEKLFF. The DNA for the CDR3 is TGTGCCAGCAGCTTCTCTCTTGCAACTAATGAAAAACTGTTTTTT. V usage is TRBV6-5 and J usage is TRBJ1-4; D gene unclear. This CDR3 spans 15 amino acids. CDR1 is MNHEY and CDR2 is SVGAGI in the germline V gene. Trimming took 6 bases from V and 0 from J, leaving 11 bases between them.

Of note for this clone: Other DNA sequences in the same sample also yield this CDR3. The chain employs TRBV19 and TRBJ1-5, with TRBD1 matching 7 bases. Germline values: CDR1 LNHDA, CDR2 SQIVND (reference sequence). J lost 2 bases, V lost 1 base, and 2 bases had no gene match. The CDR3 loop spans 15 amino acids. The DNA for the CDR3 is TGTGCCAGTAGTATAGGGGGGACAGGCAATCAGCCCCAGCATTTT. Its protein product is CASSIGGTGNQPQHF.

The chain links TRBV5-4 to TRBJ2-7; maybe TRBD1 (6 bases). Germline V gene lookup returns CDR1 SGHNT and CDR2 YYREEE (reference sequence). The CDR3 runs to 12 residues. Trimming stripped 4 bases from V and 6 bases from J, with 11 bases between. CDR3 region: CASSTVGGEQYF. The CDR3 nucleotides are TGTGCCAGCAGCACCGTAGGGGGCGAGCAGTACTTC.

This clone has a handful of counts. V and J are TRBV4-1 and TRBJ1-6; the D is unclear. V lost 2 bases and J lost 7, with 6 bases in between. CDR1 MGHRA and CDR2 YSYEKL come from the germline V gene. CDR3 size: 13 residues. The CDR3 loop is CASSQQTNSPLHF. CDR3 coding DNA: TGCGCCAGCAGCCAACAGACAAATTCACCCCTCCACTTT.

The V and J genes are TRBV11-3 and TRBJ2-1; the match to TRBD1 covers 7 bases. The V segment lost 2 bases and the J segment 1 base; nucleotides outside the gene matches: 2. The germline V gene encodes CDR1 SGHNT and CDR2 YENEEA. The CDR3 totals 15 residues. CDR3 residues: CASSLSQGSYNEQFF. CDR3 sequence (DNA): TGTGCCAGCAGCTTATCACAGGGGTCCTACAATGAGCAGTTCTTC. The full variable domain, completed using reference TRBV11-3 and TRBJ2-1, is EAGVVQSPRYKIIEKKQPVAFWCNPISGHNTLYWYLQNLGQGPELLIRYENEEAVDDSQLPKDRFSAERLKGVDSTLKIQPAELGDSAVYLCASSLSQGSYNEQFFGPGTRLTVL.

The chain links TRBV5-5 to TRBJ1-2, with D maybe TRBD1 (6 bases). CDR1 is SGHKS, CDR2 YYEKEE, per germline (reference sequence). The germline V and J ends were trimmed by 4 bases and 2 bases, with 9 bases remaining between them. The CDR3 consists of 13 residues. The CDR3 reads CASSPDRNYGYTF. In nucleotides, the CDR3 is TGTGCCAGCAGCCCGGACAGAAACTATGGCTACACCTTC.

This clone occurred once. The J gene is TRBJ1-1, the V gene TRBV6-5, with D hard to call. Germline lookup yields CDR1 MNHEY and CDR2 SVGAGI. V lost 4 bases and J 0 bases, leaving 3 bases between the germline ends. This CDR3 region has 12 residues. The CDR3 is CASSSMNTEAFF. The CDR3 DNA reads as TGTGCCAGCAGTTCTATGAACACTGAAGCTTTCTTT.

The V and J genes are TRBV29-1 and TRBJ1-2; TRBD1 matches 9 bases. CDR1 SQVTM and CDR2 ANQGSEA come from the germline V gene. V gave up 3 bases and J gave up 7 bases; unmatched junction bases: 9. The CDR3 extends over 14 amino acids. For the CDR3, the DNA is TGCAGCGTTGATCTCCGAGGACAGGGGTCTGGCTACACCTTC. Translated, it gives CSVDLRGQGSGYTF.

The CDR3 sequence: CASGGAGGSEQYF. In DNA form, the CDR3 reads TGTGCCAGCGGCGGGGCAGGGGGGAGCGAGCAGTACTTC. V and J are TRBV7-9 and TRBJ2-7, with D possibly matching TRBD1 (7 bases). The CDR3 is 13 residues long. Trimming shortened V by 8 bases and J by 6 bases, and 17 bases separated the two germline ends. Germline V gives CDR1 SEHNR, CDR2 FQNEAQ (reference sequence).

This sequence joins TRBV6-2 or TRBV6-3 and TRBJ1-5, with D possibly matching TRBD1 (5 bases). The CDR3 is 16 amino acids. With 5 bases removed from V and 2 bases from J, the gap between germline ends came to 16 bases. CDR1 and CDR2 from the germline V gene are MNHEY and SVGEGT. This CDR3 reads CASSKYSGGGNQPQHF. The CDR3 DNA follows: TGTGCCAGCAGTAAGTATTCCGGAGGGGGCAATCAGCCCCAGCATTTT.

The chain uses TRBV7-3 and TRBJ2-2, with 7 bases lining up with TRBD1. The CDR3 covers 14 residues. In germline, CDR1 is SGHTA, CDR2 FQGTGA. V was clipped by 4 bases and J by 3 bases; unmatched bases: 2. The CDR3 is CASSSTGYTGELFF. CDR3 coding DNA: TGTGCCAGCAGCTCGACAGGGTACACCGGGGAGCTGTTTTTT.

V is TRBV4-3 and J is TRBJ1-2, with D possibly TRBD1 on 5 matching bases. Germline CDR1 reads LGHNA; CDR2 reads YSLEER. Trimming took off 0 bases at V and 8 bases at J, with 13 bases between the two ends. The CDR3 is 14 residues long. The CDR3 coding sequence is TGCGCCAGCAGCCAAGATCCCCAGGGAGGCGGCTACACCTTC. Encoded protein: CASSQDPQGGGYTF.

In regard to this clone: This may be a read error: a much more frequent sequence differs by one nucleotide. V and J are TRBV3-1 (or the pseudogene TRBV3-2) and TRBJ2-2; TRBD1 aligns across 7 bases. CDR1 LGHDT and CDR2 YNNKEL come from the germline V gene (reference sequence). Unmatched junction bases numbered 3, after V lost 1 base and J lost 7 bases. The CDR3 consists of 14 residues. CDR3 region: CASSQGQGVGELFF. The CDR3 DNA sequence: TGTGCCAGCAGCCAAGGACAGGGTGTCGGGGAGCTGTTTTTT.

This clone was seen only once. The chain has TRBV11-2 and TRBJ1-3; 7 bases line up with TRBD1. Losses at the gene ends were 2 bases for V and 0 bases for J; bases not matched to a gene: 7. Germline V gives CDR1 SGHAT, CDR2 FQNNGV. The CDR3 consists of 17 residues. CDR3 loop: CASSLTSQGSSGNTIYF. DNA of the CDR3: TGTGCCAGCAGCTTAACCTCACAGGGGAGCTCTGGAAACACCATATATTTT.

The J gene is TRBJ2-7, the V gene TRBV3-1 (or the pseudogene TRBV3-2), with 7 positions matching TRBD1. CDR3 length: 13 amino acids. Germline CDR1 reads LGHDT; CDR2 reads YNNKEL (reference sequence). J lost 2 bases, V lost 4 bases, and 2 bases had no gene match. In nucleotides, the CDR3 is TGTGCCAGCAGCCTCCAGGGGGCCTACGAGCAGTACTTC. The encoded protein is CASSLQGAYEQYF.

As DNA, the CDR3 is TGTGCCAGCAGTTACTGGACTACCGGGACTAGCGGCGAAGATACGCAGTATTTT. Translating it yields CASSYWTTGTSGEDTQYF. The V call is TRBV6-2 or TRBV6-3, the J call TRBJ2-3; 11 nucleotides agree with TRBD2. V shed 1 base and J 5 bases; nucleotides not matched to a gene: 11. The CDR3 has 18 amino acids. Germline CDR1 MNHEY, CDR2 SVGEGT.

The rearrangement links TRBV12-5 to TRBJ1-5; 7 positions agree with TRBD1. The CDR3 spans 16 residues. Germline-derived CDR1 and CDR2 are LGHNT and FRNRAP. J was trimmed by 4 bases and V by 8 bases; bases with no gene match: 14. The CDR3 DNA reads TGTGCTAGTACCCCCCCAGGGGGGATAAGGAATCAGCCCCAGCATTTT. As protein: CASTPPGGIRNQPQHF.

This clone was detected only a few times. The V gene is TRBV6-6, the J gene TRBJ2-1, with 11 nucleotides matching TRBD2. V was clipped by 5 bases and J by 6 bases; unmatched bases: 6. This CDR3 region has 15 residues. From germline, CDR1 is MNHNY and CDR2 SVGAGI (reference sequence). The CDR3 here is CASSKLAGDGNEQFF. The CDR3, as DNA: TGTGCCAGCAGTAAACTAGCGGGAGATGGCAATGAGCAGTTCTTC.

This chain links TRBV19 with TRBJ1-2; no firm D call. V was shortened by 5 bases and J by 4 bases, with 17 bases between the two germline ends. The germline V gene encodes CDR1 LNHDA and CDR2 SQIVND (reference sequence). The CDR3 spans 15 residues. CDR3 region: CASSPQLFPFYGYTF. The CDR3, as DNA: TGTGCCAGTAGTCCCCAGTTATTTCCCTTCTATGGCTACACCTTC.

The J gene is TRBJ1-2, the V gene TRBV18; D remains unclear. CDR3 length: 14 amino acids. Trimming removed 2 bases at V and 4 bases at J, with 11 bases between. Germline V CDR1 and CDR2: KGHSH, LQKENI. The CDR3 spells CASSPERRIYGYTF. In DNA form, the CDR3 reads TGTGCCAGCTCACCAGAGCGACGGATCTATGGCTACACCTTC.

The rearrangement uses TRBV5-1 and TRBJ2-5; maybe TRBD2 (5 bases). V was trimmed by 1 base and J by 4 bases, leaving 11 bases between them. This CDR3 spans 14 amino acids. Germline CDR1 is SGHRS and CDR2 is YFSETQ. The DNA for the CDR3 is TGCGCCAGCAGCTTGACGATGGCGGGAGAGACCCAGTACTTC. It is translated as CASSLTMAGETQYF.

A single count supports this clone. The chain has TRBV30 and TRBJ1-3; 9 positions match TRBD1. Germline values: CDR1 GTSNPN, CDR2 SVGIG (reference sequence). CDR3 size: 14 residues. J lost 13 bases, V lost 6 bases, and 16 bases had no gene match. CDR3 coding DNA: TGTGCCTGTCACGGTCCCGGGACAGGGACCGATATATATTTT. It is translated as CACHGPGTGTDIYF.

V and J are TRBV18 and TRBJ2-7; tentative D call: TRBD1 (5 bases). Germline loops: CDR1 KGHSH, CDR2 LQKENI. The CDR3 is 14 residues long. The V end was cut by 1 base, the J end by 1 base, with 8 bases between. The CDR3 sequence is CASSPLPGSYEQYF. In DNA form, the CDR3 reads TGTGCCAGCTCACCACTCCCAGGGTCCTACGAGCAGTACTTC.

The chain is built from TRBV7-2 and TRBJ2-5; 9 nucleotides align to TRBD2. The J segment lost 2 bases and the V segment lost 1 base, leaving 8 bases of the junction unmatched. The germline CDR1 and CDR2 sequences are SGHTA and FQGNSA. The CDR3 consists of 17 residues. CDR3 protein: CASSLGAATSGQETQYF. The CDR3 nucleotides read TGTGCCAGCAGCTTAGGCGCTGCGACTAGCGGACAAGAGACCCAGTACTTC. Full variable domain (outside the CDR3, taken from reference TRBV7-2 and TRBJ2-5): GAGVSQSPSNKVTEKGKDVELRCDPISGHTALYWYRQSLGQGLEFLIYFQGNSAPDKSGLPSDRFSAERTGGSVSTLTIQRTQQEDSAVYLCASSLGAATSGQETQYFGPGTRLLVL.

There are a few counts of this clone. The chain is built from TRBV20-1 and TRBJ1-1; no clear D gene. The length of the CDR3 is 11 residues. Deletions cut 6 bases from V and 4 bases from J, with 9 bases between. Germline CDR1 DFQATT, CDR2 SNEGSKA (reference sequence). For the CDR3, the DNA is TGCAGTGCCTTTCACAGCACTGAAGCTTTCTTT. It translates to CSAFHSTEAFF.